This TCR beta chain was observed in a study of PD-1 blockade in classical Hodgkin lymphoma. Using immunoSEQ multiplex PCR, the repertoire was profiled, and TCRdb retains in-frame clones only, with some absent. The sample carries 80,000 to 95,000 clones, 75% to 85% recorded once. Time point reported: cycle 4 day 1 (C4D1), after 5 to 7 weeks of nivolumab. The patients all showed relapse after autologous stem cell transplantation, while their brentuximab vedotin exposure varied. The receptor was isolated from a human donor with classical Hodgkin lymphoma. The specimen was peripheral blood mononuclear cells (PBMCs), collected before the fourth cycle of nivolumab.

The CDR3 coding sequence is TGCGCCAGCAGCGACCCTGGAGGGACAGATACGCAGTATTTT. It is translated as CASSDPGGTDTQYF. This chain connects TRBV5-1 to TRBJ2-3; D might be TRBD2 (6 bases). Trimming removed 4 bases from V and 3 bases from J, with 12 bases in between. CDR3 size: 14 residues. Germline CDR1 SGHRS, CDR2 YFSETQ.